This TCR beta chain was captured in a study of T-cell reconstitution after alpha-beta-depleted transplantation in children. Study-wide points: Reports say that about two months after transplant, the alpha-beta T cells came out of several hundred graft clones that had expanded.

Germline V CDR1 and CDR2: SQVTM, ANQGSEA. CDR3 length equals 13 residues. Unmatched junction bases numbered 3, after V lost 6 bases and J lost 0 bases. This clonotype was counted a few times. Its antigen is currently unknown. This sample's TCRbeta library carried unique molecular identifier barcodes. Using its own MiXCR run on the PCR reads, TCRdb lists one record per CDR3 protein. Of some 840,000 distinct CDR3 sequences listed, 15% to 20% are singletons. This specimen was PBMCs, mostly from graft donor cells, taken 360 days after TCRalphabeta/CD19-depleted stem cell transplant. The chain employs TRBV29-1 and TRBJ2-7; 9 nucleotides align to TRBD2. This TCR was recovered from a male patient between 10 and 17 years old who had a stem cell transplant for acute lymphoblastic leukemia, so the T cells may come from the graft donor. The CDR3 sequence is CSVAGGSSYEQYF. The CDR3 nucleotides read TGCAGCGTCGCGGGAGGGAGCTCCTACGAGCAGTACTTC.